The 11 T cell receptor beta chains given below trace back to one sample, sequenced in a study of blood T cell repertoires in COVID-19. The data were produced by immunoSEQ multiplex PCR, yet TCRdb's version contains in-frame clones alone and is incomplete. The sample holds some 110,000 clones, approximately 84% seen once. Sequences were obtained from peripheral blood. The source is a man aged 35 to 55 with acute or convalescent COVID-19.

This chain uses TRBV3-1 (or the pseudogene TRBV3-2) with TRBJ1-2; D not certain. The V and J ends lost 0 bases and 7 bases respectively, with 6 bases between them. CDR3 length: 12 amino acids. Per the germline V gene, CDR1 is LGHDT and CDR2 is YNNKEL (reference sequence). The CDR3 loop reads CASSQEALGYTF. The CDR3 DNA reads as TGTGCCAGCAGCCAAGAGGCCCTTGGCTACACCTTC.

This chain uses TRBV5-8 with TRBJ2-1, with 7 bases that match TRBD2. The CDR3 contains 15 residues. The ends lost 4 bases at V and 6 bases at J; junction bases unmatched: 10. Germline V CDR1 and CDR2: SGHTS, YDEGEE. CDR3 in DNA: TGTGCCAGCAGCAAGTGGCTAGCGGACTCCAATGAGCAGTTCTTC. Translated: CASSKWLADSNEQFF. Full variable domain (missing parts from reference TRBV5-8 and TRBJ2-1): EAGVTQSPTHLIKTRGQQATLRCSPISGHTSVYWYQQALGLGLQFLLWYDEGEERNRGNFPPRFSGRQFPNYSSELNVNALELEDSALYLCASSKWLADSNEQFFGPGTRLTVL.

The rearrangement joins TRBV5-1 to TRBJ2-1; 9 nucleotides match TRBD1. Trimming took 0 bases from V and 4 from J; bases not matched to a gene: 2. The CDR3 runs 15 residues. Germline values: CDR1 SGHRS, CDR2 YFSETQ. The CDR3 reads CASSLAGQGYNEQFF. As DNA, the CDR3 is TGCGCCAGCAGCTTGGCCGGACAGGGGTACAATGAGCAGTTCTTC.

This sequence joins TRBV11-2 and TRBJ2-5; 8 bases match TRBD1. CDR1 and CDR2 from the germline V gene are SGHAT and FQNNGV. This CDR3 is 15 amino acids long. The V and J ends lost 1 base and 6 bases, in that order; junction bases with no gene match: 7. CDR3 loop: CASSLGGQGGKTQYF. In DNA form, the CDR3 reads TGTGCCAGCAGCTTAGGTGGACAGGGTGGGAAGACCCAGTACTTC.

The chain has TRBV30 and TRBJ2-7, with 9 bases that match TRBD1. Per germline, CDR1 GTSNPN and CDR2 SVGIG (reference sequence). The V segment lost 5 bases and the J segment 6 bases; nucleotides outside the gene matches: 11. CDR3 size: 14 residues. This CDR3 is CAWGQGMRWSEQYF. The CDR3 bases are TGTGCCTGGGGACAGGGGATGAGGTGGTCCGAGCAGTACTTC.

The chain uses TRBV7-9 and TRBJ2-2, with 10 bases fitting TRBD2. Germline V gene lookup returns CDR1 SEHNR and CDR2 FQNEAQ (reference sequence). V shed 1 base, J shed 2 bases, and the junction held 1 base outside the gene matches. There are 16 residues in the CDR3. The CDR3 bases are TGTGCCAGCAGCTTAGGACTAGCGGGTAACACCGGGGAGCTGTTTTTT. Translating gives CASSLGLAGNTGELFF.

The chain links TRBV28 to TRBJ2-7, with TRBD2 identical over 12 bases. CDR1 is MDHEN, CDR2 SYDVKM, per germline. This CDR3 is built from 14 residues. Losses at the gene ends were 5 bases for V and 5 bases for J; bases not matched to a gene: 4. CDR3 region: CASSPSGRENEQYF. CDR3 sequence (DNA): TGTGCCAGCAGTCCTAGCGGGAGGGAAAACGAGCAGTACTTC.

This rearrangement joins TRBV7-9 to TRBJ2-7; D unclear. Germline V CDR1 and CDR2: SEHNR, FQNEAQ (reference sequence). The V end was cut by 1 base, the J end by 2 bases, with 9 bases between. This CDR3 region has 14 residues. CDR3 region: CASSLDLVPYEQYF. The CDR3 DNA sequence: TGTGCCAGCAGCTTAGATTTAGTGCCCTACGAGCAGTACTTC.

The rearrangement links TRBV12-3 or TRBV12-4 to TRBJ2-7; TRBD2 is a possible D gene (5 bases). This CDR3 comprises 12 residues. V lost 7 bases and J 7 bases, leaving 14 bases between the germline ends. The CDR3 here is CASTHTWEEQYF. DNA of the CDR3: TGTGCCAGCACCCATACCTGGGAGGAGCAGTACTTC.

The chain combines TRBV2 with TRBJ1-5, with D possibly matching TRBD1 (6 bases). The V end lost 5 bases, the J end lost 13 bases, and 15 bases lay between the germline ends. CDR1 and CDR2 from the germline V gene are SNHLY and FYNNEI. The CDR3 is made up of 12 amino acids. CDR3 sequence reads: CASSPQGSPQHF. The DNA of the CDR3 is TGTGCCAGCAGTCCACAGGGATCGCCGCAGCATTTT.

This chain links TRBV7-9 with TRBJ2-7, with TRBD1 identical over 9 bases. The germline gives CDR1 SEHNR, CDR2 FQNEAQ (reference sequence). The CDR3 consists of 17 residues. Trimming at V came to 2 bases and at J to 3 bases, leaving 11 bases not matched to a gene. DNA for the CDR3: TGTGCCAGCAGCTTAATGGACACAGGGGGCGTTATCTACGAGCAGTACTTC. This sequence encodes CASSLMDTGGVIYEQYF.